This entry features one T cell receptor (beta chain) sequence. Original methodology: Reference gene primer amplification in the assay estimated nucleated cell counts. Sequenced by immunoSEQ multiplex PCR; TCRdb stores in-frame clones only, minus some. V and J calls and clone size are those listed in that table; D and trimming were worked out from the DNA. The sample consists of about 88,000 clones, about 83% of them appearing once. Looked up from germline, CDR1 is ENHRY and CDR2 is SYGVKD. CDR3 length equals 12 residues. Trimming shortened V by 10 bases and J by 6 bases, and 15 bases separated the two germline ends. The source of the sample is a study of blood T cell repertoires in COVID-19. Overall study context: Spain, Italy and the United States supplied samples that represented acute and convalescent COVID-19. The cDNA or gDNA used as material had been derived from T cells, B-cell-depleted T cells, or PBMCs.

This chain links TRBV10-3 with TRBJ1-1, with D tentatively TRBD1 (6 bases). Sequencing input: peripheral blood. The TCR originated in a woman in her seventies with acute or convalescent COVID-19. CDR3 nucleotides: TGTGCCACCAGGTCCAGGGGCCCTGAAGCTTTCTTT. The encoded protein is CATRSRGPEAFF.